This TCR beta chain was sequenced during a study of Ad26.COV2.S vaccination and SARS-CoV-2 variants. On the study more broadly: Intramuscularly, Ad26.COV2.S was given either once or twice, 56 days apart. Study-level findings and limits: Those who received vaccine or placebo ended up with similar non-spike TCR breadth. Marked by substantial breadth, spike-specific CD8+ and CD4+ T cell responses were reportedly seen after vaccination.

Germline values: CDR1 SGHAT, CDR2 FQNNGV. The CDR3 is 13 residues long. Trimming shortened V by 1 base and J by 8 bases, and 9 bases separated the two germline ends. Using immunoSEQ multiplex PCR, the repertoire was profiled, and TCRdb retains in-frame clones only, with some absent. Found here are 350,000 to 600,000 clones, 70% to 90% of them singletons; the top ten hold 1.7%. About this clone: Its antigen is unidentified.

Stated treatment: roughly 20 received Ad26.COV2.S at low or high dose, single or two shots; roughly five received placebo; per-sample allocation not given. On day 63 after the first injection, vaccine and placebo recipients gave samples. An Ad26 vector that expressed Wuhan-strain SARS-CoV-2 spike constituted the vaccine. The chain uses TRBV11-2 and TRBJ2-1; D not resolved. This sample comprised peripheral blood, obtained in a trial of Ad26.COV2.S vaccine versus placebo. This TCR came from a person aged 18-65 years who received the Ad26.COV2.S COVID-19 vaccine or a placebo. The CDR3 loop reads CASSLVVGDEQFF. CDR3 DNA: TGTGCCAGCAGCTTAGTCGTCGGCGATGAGCAGTTCTTC.